This T cell receptor (beta chain) came from a study of blood T cell repertoires in COVID-19. This study enrolled people aged 18 to 89 from about two dozen US geographic areas. Cohort allocation depended upon clinical history that participants reported. The protocol was immunoSEQ multiplex PCR, while the TCRdb copy is restricted to in-frame clones and leaves out a portion. The repertoire holds 300,000 to 500,000 clones, with over 75% as singletons. Trimming cost V 5 bases and J 8 bases; bases outside gene matches: 6. The CDR3 is made up of 13 amino acids. Germline V gene lookup returns CDR1 SGHVS and CDR2 FNYEAQ.

Sequenced input: PBMCs or T cells enriched from blood (not recorded which). This sequence joins TRBV7-6 and TRBJ2-1; 7 nucleotides agree with TRBD2. The receptor comes from a woman in her thirties or forties with acute COVID-19. CDR3: CASSLLGRDEQFF. DNA of the CDR3: TGTGCCAGCAGCCTGTTGGGGAGGGATGAGCAGTTCTTC.